Sequencing of this T cell receptor (beta chain) was carried out in a study of glioma-infiltrating T cells after dendritic cell vaccination. On the study more broadly: Patients received autologous tumor lysate-pulsed dendritic cell vaccination between the early 2000s and the early 2010s.

This clone appeared a few times. Its target is not known. V was cut by 1 base and J by 4 bases, with 11 bases left in between. The V gene's germline CDR1 is MNHNS and CDR2 SASEGT. This CDR3 has 15 residues. The sample's time point: after dendritic cell vaccination, including at tumor progression/relapse. None of the glioblastoma patients had an isocitrate dehydrogenase mutation. Primers: 60 V beta forward and 13 J beta reverse. Assay: immunoSEQ multiplex PCR; the TCRdb copy retains only in-frame clones and omits some. The repertoire holds tens of thousands of clones, with roughly 87% as singletons. Notes on the study in general: Patients with more pretreatment TILs had longer time to progression and survival.

The starting material was blood, obtained after dendritic cell vaccination. This TCR was recovered from a human donor with glioblastoma. The V gene is TRBV6-1, the J gene TRBJ1-3; D perhaps matches TRBD1 (6 bases). The CDR3 bases are TGTGCCAGCAGTGAAGTCGGGGGGACAGGAAACACCATATATTTT. The encoded protein is CASSEVGGTGNTIYF.